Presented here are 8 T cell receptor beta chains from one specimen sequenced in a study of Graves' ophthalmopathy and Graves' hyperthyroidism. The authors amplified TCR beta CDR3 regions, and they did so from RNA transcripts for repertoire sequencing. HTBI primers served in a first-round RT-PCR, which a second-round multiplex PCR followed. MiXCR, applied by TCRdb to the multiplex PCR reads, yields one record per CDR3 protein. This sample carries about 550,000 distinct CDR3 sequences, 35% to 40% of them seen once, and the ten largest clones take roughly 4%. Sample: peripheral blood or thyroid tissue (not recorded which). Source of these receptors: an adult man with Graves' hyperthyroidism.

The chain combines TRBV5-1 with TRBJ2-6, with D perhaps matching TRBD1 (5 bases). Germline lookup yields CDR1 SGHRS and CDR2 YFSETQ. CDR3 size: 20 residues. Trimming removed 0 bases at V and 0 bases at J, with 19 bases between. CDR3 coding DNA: TGCGCCAGCAGCTTGGCCGGGCAGGGCCTTCTTTCCTCTGGGGCCAACGTCCTGACTTTC. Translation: CASSLAGQGLLSSGANVLTF.

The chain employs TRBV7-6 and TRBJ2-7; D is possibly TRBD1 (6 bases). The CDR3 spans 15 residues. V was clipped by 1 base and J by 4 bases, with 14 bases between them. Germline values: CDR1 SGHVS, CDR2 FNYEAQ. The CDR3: CASSLGQGFLYEQYF. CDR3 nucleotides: TGTGCCAGCAGCTTAGGCCAGGGGTTCTTGTACGAGCAGTACTTC.

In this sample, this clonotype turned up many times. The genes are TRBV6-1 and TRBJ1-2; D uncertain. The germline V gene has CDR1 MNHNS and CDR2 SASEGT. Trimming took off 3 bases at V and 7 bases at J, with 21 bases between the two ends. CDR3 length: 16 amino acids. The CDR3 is CASSEKLATLMGGYTF. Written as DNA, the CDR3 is TGTGCCAGCAGTGAGAAGTTAGCTACCCTGATGGGTGGCTACACCTTC.

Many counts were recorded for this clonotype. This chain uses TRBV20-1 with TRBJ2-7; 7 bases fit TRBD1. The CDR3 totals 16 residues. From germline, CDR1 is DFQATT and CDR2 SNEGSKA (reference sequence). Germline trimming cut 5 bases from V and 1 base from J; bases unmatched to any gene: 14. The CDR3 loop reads CSARQDRRGSSYEQYF. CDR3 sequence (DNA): TGCAGTGCTCGCCAGGACAGGAGAGGGAGTTCCTACGAGCAGTACTTC.

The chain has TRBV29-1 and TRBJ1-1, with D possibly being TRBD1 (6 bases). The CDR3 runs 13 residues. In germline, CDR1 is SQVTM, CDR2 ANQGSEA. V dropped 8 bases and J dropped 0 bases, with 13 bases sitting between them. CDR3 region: CSLGTSMNTEAFF. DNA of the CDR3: TGCAGCTTAGGGACATCAATGAACACTGAAGCTTTCTTT.

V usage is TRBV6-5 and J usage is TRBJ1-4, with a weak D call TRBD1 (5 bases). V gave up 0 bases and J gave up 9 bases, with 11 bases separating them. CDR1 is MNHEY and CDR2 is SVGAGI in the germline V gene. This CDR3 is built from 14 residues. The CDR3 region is CASSYSGQAQKLFF. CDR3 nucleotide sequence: TGTGCCAGCAGTTACTCGGGGCAGGCCCAAAAACTGTTTTTT.

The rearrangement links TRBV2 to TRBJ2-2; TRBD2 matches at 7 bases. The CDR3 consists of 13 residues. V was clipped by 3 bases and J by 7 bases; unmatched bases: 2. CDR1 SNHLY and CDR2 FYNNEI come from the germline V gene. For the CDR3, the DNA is TGTGCCAGCAGTGAGGGAGGGGTCGGGGAGCTGTTTTTT. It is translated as CASSEGGVGELFF.

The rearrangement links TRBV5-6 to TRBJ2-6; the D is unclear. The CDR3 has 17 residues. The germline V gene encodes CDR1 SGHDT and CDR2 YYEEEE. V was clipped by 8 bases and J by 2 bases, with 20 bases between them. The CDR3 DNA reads TGTGCCAGTAGTATAGGAATGGGAAGGCCTGGGGCCAACGTCCTGACTTTC. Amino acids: CASSIGMGRPGANVLTF.